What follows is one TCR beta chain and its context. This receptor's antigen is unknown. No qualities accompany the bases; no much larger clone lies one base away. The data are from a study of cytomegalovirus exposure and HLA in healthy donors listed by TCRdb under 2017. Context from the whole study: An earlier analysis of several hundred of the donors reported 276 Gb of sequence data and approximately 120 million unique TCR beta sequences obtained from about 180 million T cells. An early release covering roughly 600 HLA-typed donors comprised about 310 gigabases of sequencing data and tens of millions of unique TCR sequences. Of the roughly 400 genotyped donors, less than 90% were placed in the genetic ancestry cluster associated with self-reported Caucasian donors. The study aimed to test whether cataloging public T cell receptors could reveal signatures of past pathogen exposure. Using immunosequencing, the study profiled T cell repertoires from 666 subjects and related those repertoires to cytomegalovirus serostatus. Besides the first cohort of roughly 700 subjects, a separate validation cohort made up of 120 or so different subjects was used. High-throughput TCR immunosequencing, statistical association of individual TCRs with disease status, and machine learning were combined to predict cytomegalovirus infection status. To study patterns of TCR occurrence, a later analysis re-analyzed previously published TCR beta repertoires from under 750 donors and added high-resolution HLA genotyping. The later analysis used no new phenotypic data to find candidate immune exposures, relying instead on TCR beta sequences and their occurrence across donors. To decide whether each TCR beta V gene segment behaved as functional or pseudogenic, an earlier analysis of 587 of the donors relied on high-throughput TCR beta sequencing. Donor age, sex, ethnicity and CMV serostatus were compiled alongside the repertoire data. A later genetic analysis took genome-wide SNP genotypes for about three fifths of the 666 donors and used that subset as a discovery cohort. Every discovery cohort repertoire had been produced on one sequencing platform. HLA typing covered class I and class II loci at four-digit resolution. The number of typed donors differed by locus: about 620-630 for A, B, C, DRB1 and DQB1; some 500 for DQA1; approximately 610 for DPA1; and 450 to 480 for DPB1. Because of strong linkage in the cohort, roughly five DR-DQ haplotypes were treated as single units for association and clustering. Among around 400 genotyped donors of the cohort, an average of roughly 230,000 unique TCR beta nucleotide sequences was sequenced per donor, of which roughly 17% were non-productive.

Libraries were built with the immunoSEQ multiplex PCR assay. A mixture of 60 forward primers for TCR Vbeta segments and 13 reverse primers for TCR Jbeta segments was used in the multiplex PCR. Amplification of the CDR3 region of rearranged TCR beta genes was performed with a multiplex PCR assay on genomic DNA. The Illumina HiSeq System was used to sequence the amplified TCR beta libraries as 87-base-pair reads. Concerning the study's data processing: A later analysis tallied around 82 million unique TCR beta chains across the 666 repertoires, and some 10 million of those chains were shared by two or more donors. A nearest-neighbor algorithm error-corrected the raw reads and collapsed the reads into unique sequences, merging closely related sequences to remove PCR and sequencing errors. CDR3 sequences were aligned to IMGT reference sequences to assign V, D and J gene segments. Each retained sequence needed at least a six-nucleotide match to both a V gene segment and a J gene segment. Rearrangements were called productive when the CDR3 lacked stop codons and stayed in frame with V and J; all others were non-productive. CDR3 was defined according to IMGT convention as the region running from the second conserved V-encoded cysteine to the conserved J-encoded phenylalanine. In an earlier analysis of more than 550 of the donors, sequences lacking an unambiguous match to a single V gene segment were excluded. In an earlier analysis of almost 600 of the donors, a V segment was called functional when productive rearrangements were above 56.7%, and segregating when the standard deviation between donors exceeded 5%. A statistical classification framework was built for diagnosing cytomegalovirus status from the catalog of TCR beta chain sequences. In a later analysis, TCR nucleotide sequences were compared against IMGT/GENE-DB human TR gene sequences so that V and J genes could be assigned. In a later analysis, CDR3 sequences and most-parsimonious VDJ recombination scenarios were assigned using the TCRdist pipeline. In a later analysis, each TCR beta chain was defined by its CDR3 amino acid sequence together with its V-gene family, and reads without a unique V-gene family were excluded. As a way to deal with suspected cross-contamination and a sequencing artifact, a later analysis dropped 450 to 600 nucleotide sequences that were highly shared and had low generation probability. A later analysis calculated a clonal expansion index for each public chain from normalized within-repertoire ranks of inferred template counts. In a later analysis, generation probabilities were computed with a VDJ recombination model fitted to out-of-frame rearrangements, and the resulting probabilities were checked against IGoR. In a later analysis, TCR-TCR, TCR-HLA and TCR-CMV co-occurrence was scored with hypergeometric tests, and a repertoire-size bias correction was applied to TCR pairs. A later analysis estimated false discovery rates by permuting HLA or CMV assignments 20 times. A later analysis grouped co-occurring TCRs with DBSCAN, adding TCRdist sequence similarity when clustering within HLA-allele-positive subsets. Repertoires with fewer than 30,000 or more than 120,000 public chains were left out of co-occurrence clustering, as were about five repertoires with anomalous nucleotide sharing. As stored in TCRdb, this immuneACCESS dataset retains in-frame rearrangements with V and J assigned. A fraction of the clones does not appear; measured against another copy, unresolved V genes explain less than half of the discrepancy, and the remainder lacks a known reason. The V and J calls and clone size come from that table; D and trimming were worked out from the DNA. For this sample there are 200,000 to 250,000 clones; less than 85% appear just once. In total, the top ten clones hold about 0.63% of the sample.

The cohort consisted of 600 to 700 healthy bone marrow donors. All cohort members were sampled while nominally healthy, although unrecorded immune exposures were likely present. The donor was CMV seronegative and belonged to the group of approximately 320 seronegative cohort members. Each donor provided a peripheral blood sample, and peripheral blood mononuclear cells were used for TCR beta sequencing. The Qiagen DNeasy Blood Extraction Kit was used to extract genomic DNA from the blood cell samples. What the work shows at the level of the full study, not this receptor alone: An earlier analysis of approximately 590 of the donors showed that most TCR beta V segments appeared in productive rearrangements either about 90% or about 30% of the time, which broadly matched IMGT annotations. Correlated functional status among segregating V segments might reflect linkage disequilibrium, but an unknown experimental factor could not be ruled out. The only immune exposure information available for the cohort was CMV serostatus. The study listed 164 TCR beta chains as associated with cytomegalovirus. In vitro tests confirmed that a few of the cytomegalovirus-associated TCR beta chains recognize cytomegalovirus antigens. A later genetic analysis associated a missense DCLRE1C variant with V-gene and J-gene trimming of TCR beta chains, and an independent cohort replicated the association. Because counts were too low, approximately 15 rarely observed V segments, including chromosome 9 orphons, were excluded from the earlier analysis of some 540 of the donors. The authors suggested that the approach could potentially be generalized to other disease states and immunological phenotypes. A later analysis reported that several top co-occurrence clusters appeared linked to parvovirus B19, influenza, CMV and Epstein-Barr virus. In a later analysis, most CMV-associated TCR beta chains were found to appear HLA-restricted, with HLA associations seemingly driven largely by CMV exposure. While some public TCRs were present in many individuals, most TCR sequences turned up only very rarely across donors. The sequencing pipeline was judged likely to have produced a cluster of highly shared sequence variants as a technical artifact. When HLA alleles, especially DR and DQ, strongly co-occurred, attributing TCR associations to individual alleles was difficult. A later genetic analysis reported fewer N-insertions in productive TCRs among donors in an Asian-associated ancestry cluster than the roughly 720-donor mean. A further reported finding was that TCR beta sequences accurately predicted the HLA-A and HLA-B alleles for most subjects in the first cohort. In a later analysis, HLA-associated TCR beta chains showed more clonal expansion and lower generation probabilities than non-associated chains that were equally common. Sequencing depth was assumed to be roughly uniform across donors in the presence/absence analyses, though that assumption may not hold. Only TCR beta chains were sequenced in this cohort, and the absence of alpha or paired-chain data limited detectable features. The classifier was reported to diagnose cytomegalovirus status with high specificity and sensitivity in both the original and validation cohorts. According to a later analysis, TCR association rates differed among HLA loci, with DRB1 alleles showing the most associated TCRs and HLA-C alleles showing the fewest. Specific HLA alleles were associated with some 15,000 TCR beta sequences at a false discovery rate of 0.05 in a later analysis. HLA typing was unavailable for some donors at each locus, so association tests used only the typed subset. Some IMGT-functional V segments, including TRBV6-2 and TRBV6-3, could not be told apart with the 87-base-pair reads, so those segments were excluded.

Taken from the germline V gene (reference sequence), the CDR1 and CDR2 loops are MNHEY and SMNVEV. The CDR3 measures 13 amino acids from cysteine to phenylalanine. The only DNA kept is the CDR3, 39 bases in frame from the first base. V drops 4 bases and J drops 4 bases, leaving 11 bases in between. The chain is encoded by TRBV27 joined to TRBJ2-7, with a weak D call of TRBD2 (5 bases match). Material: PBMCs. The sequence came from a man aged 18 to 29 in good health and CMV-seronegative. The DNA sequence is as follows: TGTGCCAGCAGTTCCGGACTGATGTACGAGCAGTACTTC. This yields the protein CASSSGLMYEQYF.